This TCR beta chain was documented in a study of human T cells and chemical hapten exposure. MiXCR was run by TCRdb on the RACE reads, yielding one entry per CDR3 protein. The table records around 100,000 distinct CDR3 sequences, approximately 11% of them present only once. The CDR3 extends over 16 amino acids. J was trimmed by 1 base and V by 8 bases; bases with no gene match: 10. Per the germline V gene, CDR1 is MDHEN and CDR2 is SYDVKM. Time point of the sample: patch test 1, 2 weeks after DPC sensitization. The treatment was: therapeutic diphenylcyclopropenone sensitization with weekly scalp DPC. This clonotype turned up a few times.

The source was whole blood, collected in connection with sensitization to the hapten diphenylcyclopropenone (DPC). The source is a woman aged 40 to 50 with alopecia areata. Some clones in this sample may be carry-over from other donors' samples. The gene calls are TRBV28 and TRBJ1-5; 8 bases are shared with TRBD1. CDR3 DNA sequence: TGTGCCAGCCAAGCAATGACAGGGGCGAGCAATCAGCCCCAGCATTTT. Translating it yields CASQAMTGASNQPQHF.